These 6 T cell receptor beta chains were all obtained from the same sample, sequenced in a study of cytomegalovirus exposure and HLA in healthy donors. The PCR ran on 60 Vbeta and 13 Jbeta primers. The method was immunoSEQ multiplex PCR; TCRdb's version includes in-frame clones alone and lacks a portion of them. This sample has roughly 300,000 clones, with roughly 89% found just once. Material for sequencing was PBMCs. The receptors derive from a man aged 35 to 55 in good health and CMV-seropositive.

This sequence joins TRBV4-1 and TRBJ2-1; maybe TRBD2 (6 bases). V lost 4 bases and J 9 bases, leaving 16 bases between the germline ends. This CDR3 has 14 residues. CDR1 and CDR2 (germline): MGHRA, YSYEKL. CDR3 protein: CASSPGLLGPEQFF. CDR3 DNA: TGCGCCAGCAGCCCGGGACTCCTGGGCCCTGAGCAGTTCTTC.

The J gene is TRBJ2-7, the V gene TRBV7-9; 8 bases line up with TRBD1. V gave up 1 base and J gave up 0 bases; unmatched junction bases: 2. Germline loops: CDR1 SEHNR, CDR2 FQNEAQ (reference sequence). The CDR3 runs to 15 residues. CDR3 bases: TGTGCCAGCAGCTTAGGACAGGGGAACTCCTACGAGCAGTACTTC. This translates into CASSLGQGNSYEQYF. Full variable domain (rest looked up from reference TRBV7-9 and TRBJ2-7): DTGVSQNPRHKITKRGQNVTFRCDPISEHNRLYWYRQTLGQGPEFLTYFQNEAQLEKSRLLSDRFSAERPKGSFSTLEIQRTEQGDSAMYLCASSLGQGNSYEQYFGPGTRLTVT.

This chain joins TRBV7-6 and TRBJ2-3; the D gene is possibly TRBD2 (5 bases). With 1 base removed from V and 5 bases from J, the gap between germline ends came to 16 bases. Germline loops: CDR1 SGHVS, CDR2 FNYEAQ. The CDR3 is 16 residues long. DNA of the CDR3: TGTGCCAGCAGCTTAGGAAGGGTCACGGGGAGAGATACGCAGTATTTT. Its protein product is CASSLGRVTGRDTQYF.

The chain carries TRBV2 and TRBJ2-3, with a weak D call TRBD2 (7 bases). The V gene lost 5 bases and the J gene lost 0 bases, with 18 bases spanning the gap. The germline CDR1 and CDR2 sequences are SNHLY and FYNNEI. The CDR3 has 17 amino acids. The CDR3 is CASSRAERDTSTDTQYF. CDR3 sequence (DNA): TGTGCCAGCAGTCGCGCCGAGCGGGACACTAGCACAGATACGCAGTATTTT.

The chain employs TRBV5-1 and TRBJ1-2; 7 nucleotides agree with TRBD1. CDR1 and CDR2 from the germline V gene are SGHRS and YFSETQ. This CDR3 contains 13 residues. V was pared by 1 base and J by 3 bases, with 0 bases of the junction left unmatched. CDR3 nucleotides: TGCGCCAGCAGCTTGACAGGGGACTATGGCTACACCTTC. Translation: CASSLTGDYGYTF.

V and J are TRBV28 and TRBJ1-4, with a weak D call TRBD1 (5 bases). The CDR3 has 14 amino acids. The germline gives CDR1 MDHEN, CDR2 SYDVKM. V lost 3 bases and J lost 13, with 18 bases in between. Here the CDR3 reads CASSLRQEGRGLFF. CDR3 coding DNA: TGTGCCAGCAGTTTGCGCCAGGAGGGGAGGGGACTGTTTTTT.